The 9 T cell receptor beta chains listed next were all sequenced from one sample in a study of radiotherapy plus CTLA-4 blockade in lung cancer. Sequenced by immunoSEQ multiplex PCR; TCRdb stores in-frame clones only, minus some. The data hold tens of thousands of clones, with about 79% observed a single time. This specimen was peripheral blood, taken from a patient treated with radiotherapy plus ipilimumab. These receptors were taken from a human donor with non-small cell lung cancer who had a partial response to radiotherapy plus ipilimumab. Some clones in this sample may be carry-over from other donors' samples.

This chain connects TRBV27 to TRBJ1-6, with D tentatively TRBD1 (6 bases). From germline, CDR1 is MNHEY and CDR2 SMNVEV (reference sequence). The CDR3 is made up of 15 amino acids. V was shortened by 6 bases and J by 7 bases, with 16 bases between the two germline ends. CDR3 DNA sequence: TGTGCCAGCAGACGAACAGGGAATCTAAATTCACCCCTCCACTTT. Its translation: CASRRTGNLNSPLHF.

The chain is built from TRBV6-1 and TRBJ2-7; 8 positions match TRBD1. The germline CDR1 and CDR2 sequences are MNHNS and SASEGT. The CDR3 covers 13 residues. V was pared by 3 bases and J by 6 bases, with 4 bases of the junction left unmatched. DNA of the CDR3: TGTGCCAGCAGTGAGAGACAGGGGACCGAGCAGTACTTC. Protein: CASSERQGTEQYF.

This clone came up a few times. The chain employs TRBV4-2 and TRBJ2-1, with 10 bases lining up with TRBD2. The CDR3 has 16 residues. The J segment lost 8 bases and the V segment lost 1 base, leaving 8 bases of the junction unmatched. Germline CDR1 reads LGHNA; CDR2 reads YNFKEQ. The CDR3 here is CASSQGGLAGVHEQFF. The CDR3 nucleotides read TGTGCCAGCAGCCAAGGGGGCCTAGCGGGAGTCCATGAGCAGTTCTTC.

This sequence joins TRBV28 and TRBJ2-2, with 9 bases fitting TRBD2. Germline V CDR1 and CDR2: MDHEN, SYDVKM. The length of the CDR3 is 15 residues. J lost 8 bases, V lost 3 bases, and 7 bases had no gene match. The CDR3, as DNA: TGTGCCAGCAGTTTGGGACTAGCCCCCAGGGGGGAGCTGTTTTTT. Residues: CASSLGLAPRGELFF.

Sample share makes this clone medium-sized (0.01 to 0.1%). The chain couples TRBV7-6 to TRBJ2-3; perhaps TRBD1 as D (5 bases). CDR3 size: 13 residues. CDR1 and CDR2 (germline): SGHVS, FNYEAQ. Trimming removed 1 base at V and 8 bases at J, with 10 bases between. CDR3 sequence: CASSLGGGGTQYF. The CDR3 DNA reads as TGTGCCAGCAGCTTAGGGGGCGGCGGTACGCAGTATTTT.

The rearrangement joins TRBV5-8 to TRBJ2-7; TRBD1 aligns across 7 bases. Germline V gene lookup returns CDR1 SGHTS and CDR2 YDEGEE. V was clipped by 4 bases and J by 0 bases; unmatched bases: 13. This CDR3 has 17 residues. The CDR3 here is CASSPAGTDKISYEQYF. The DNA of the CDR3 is TGTGCCAGCAGCCCCGCCGGGACAGATAAAATCTCCTACGAGCAGTACTTC. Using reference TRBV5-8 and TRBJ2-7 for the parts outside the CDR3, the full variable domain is EAGVTQSPTHLIKTRGQQATLRCSPISGHTSVYWYQQALGLGLQFLLWYDEGEERNRGNFPPRFSGRQFPNYSSELNVNALELEDSALYLCASSPAGTDKISYEQYFGPGTRLTVT.

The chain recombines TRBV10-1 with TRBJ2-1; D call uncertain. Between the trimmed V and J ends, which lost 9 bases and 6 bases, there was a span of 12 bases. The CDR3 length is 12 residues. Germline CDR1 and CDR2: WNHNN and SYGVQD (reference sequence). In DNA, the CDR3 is TGCGCCAGTTCGCAGGTTACCAATGAGCAGTTCTTC. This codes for CASSQVTNEQFF.

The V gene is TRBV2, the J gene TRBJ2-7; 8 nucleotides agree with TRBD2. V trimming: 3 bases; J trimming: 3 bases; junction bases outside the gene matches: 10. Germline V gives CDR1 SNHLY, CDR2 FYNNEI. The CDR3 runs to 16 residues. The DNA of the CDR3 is TGTGCCAGCAGTGATGCCCTATTAGCGGGAAACTACGAGCAGTACTTC. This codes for CASSDALLAGNYEQYF. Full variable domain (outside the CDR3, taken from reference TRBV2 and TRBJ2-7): EPEVTQTPSHQVTQMGQEVILRCVPISNHLYFYWYRQILGQKVEFLVSFYNNEISEKSEIFDDQFSVERPDGSNFTLKIRSTKLEDSAMYFCASSDALLAGNYEQYFGPGTRLTVT.

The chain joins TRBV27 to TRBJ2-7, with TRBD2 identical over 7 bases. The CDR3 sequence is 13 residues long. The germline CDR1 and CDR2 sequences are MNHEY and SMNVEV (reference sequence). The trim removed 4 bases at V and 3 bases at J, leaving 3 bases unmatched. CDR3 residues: CASSSWGGYEQYF. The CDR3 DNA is TGTGCCAGCAGTTCATGGGGGGGCTACGAGCAGTACTTC.